A single sample is the source of the 20 T cell receptor beta chains below, sequenced in a study of shared clonotypes between healthy human individuals. Only in-frame clones appear in the TCRdb table, and some are missing; sequencing was by immunoSEQ multiplex PCR. The sample shows about 490,000 clones, less than 80% of them seen only once. Material: PBMCs. These receptors were collected from a woman aged 40 to 50 in good health. Some clones in this sample may be carry-over from other donors' samples.

The chain is built from TRBV6-1 and TRBJ2-1; 13 nucleotides line up with TRBD2. CDR1 MNHNS and CDR2 SASEGT come from the germline V gene. J gave up 14 bases and V 1 base, and 5 bases lay outside the gene matches. CDR3 size: 14 residues. CDR3 amino acids: CASSEGTSGSIEFF. For the CDR3, the DNA is TGTGCCAGCAGTGAAGGGACTAGCGGGAGCATCGAGTTCTTC.

The chain carries TRBV11-2 and TRBJ2-7; D ambiguous. The CDR3 has 16 residues. The germline CDR1 and CDR2 sequences are SGHAT and FQNNGV. Trimming removed 1 base at V and 2 bases at J, with 15 bases between. The CDR3 bases are TGTGCCAGCAGCTTAGGGCGGTCCACAGCTACCTACGAGCAGTACTTC. Translation gives CASSLGRSTATYEQYF.

V and J are TRBV28 and TRBJ1-5, with a possible D match to TRBD1 (5 bases). The germline V gene has CDR1 MDHEN and CDR2 SYDVKM. The germline V and J ends were trimmed by 4 bases and 4 bases, with 14 bases remaining between them. The CDR3 loop spans 15 amino acids. CDR3 in DNA: TGTGCCAGCAGTTCCCTGGGGGGGGAGAATCAGCCCCAGCATTTT. Protein sequence: CASSSLGGENQPQHF.

V is TRBV21-1 and J is TRBJ2-5; the table names TRBD2, a call not compared with the DNA. TRBV21-1 is designated a pseudogene. The CDR3 sequence is 13 residues long. The CDR3 loop reads CASSKEQLETQYF. CDR3 DNA sequence: TGTGCCAGCAGCAAAGAGCAATTGGAGACCCAGTACTTC.

The chain links TRBV7-8 to TRBJ2-5; D is unresolved. Germline V gene sequence: CDR1 SGHVS, CDR2 FQNEAQ. Trimming pared 0 bases from V and 7 bases from J, leaving 12 bases between. This CDR3 contains 14 residues. The CDR3 nucleotides are TGTGCCAGCAGCTTAGCTGGGCCTTCCGGGACCCAGTACTTC. This translates into CASSLAGPSGTQYF.

This clone was found once. This rearrangement joins TRBV6-1 to TRBJ2-3; maybe TRBD2 (5 bases). There are 15 residues in the CDR3. Germline V gives CDR1 MNHNS, CDR2 SASEGT. Trimming took 4 bases from V and 4 from J, leaving 15 bases between them. CDR3 coding DNA: TGTGCCAGCAGTGGAACTCGGCTAGCAGCAGATACGCAGTATTTT. This translates into CASSGTRLAADTQYF.

V usage is TRBV7-9 and J usage is TRBJ1-2; 7 bases are shared with TRBD1. There are 16 residues in the CDR3. Per the germline V gene, CDR1 is SEHNR and CDR2 is FQNEAQ (reference sequence). Trimming removed 4 bases from V and 4 bases from J; junction bases left unmatched: 12. CDR3 sequence (DNA): TGTGCCAGCAGCTCTCCGACAGGGTCAATGGGCTATGGCTACACCTTC. Residues: CASSSPTGSMGYGYTF.

This chain connects TRBV28 to TRBJ2-7; the match to TRBD1 covers 9 bases. CDR1 is MDHEN and CDR2 is SYDVKM in the germline V gene. The CDR3 has 16 amino acids. V lost 3 bases and J lost 6; bases outside the gene matches: 12. CDR3 nucleotide sequence: TGTGCCAGCAGTTTGGCCCCCGGGACAGGGCTCGTCGAGCAGTACTTC. Protein: CASSLAPGTGLVEQYF.

This chain connects TRBV11-2 to TRBJ2-7; D assignment may be TRBD1 or TRBD2 (5 bases each). CDR3 length equals 14 residues. V was clipped by 2 bases and J by 3 bases, with 11 bases between them. Germline CDR1 and CDR2: SGHAT and FQNNGV. CDR3 in DNA: TGTGCCAGCAGCTTAAGGGGAGTCAACTACGAGCAGTACTTC. Protein sequence: CASSLRGVNYEQYF.

This clone was counted at least ten times. The chain employs TRBV5-5 and TRBJ1-4; D call uncertain. CDR1 is SGHKS and CDR2 is YYEKEE in the germline V gene (reference sequence). With 1 base removed from V and 6 bases from J, the gap between germline ends came to 4 bases. The CDR3 covers 12 residues. The CDR3 region is CASSLQDEKLFF. DNA of the CDR3: TGTGCCAGCAGCTTGCAGGATGAAAAACTGTTTTTT.

The chain employs TRBV27 and TRBJ2-1; no firm D call. V was trimmed by 9 bases and J by 0 bases, leaving 12 bases between them. The CDR3 contains 14 residues. Germline V lookup: CDR1 MNHEY, CDR2 SMNVEV (reference sequence). DNA of the CDR3: TGTGCCAGTAAGGACGTGAGCTCCTACAATGAGCAGTTCTTC. The encoded protein is CASKDVSSYNEQFF.

The chain couples TRBV5-1 to TRBJ2-2; 7 bases align to TRBD1. V lost 4 bases, J lost 0 bases, and 3 bases stayed unmatched. The CDR3 contains 15 residues. CDR1 is SGHRS, CDR2 YFSETQ, per germline. CDR3 residues: CASSLGTANTGELFF. The CDR3 bases are TGCGCCAGCAGCCTCGGGACAGCGAACACCGGGGAGCTGTTTTTT.

The genes are TRBV10-3 and TRBJ1-4; possible D gene TRBD1, 5 bases. V was pared by 6 bases and J by 3 bases, with 14 bases between. This CDR3 is built from 15 residues. CDR1 is ENHRY, CDR2 SYGVKD, per germline. DNA for the CDR3: TGTGCCATCAGAAACGAAGGGGACCCTAATGAAAAACTGTTTTTT. Its translation: CAIRNEGDPNEKLFF.

In DNA form, the CDR3 reads TGTGCCAGTGGGAGGGGGGTCACAGATACGCAGTATTTT. Encoded protein: CASGRGVTDTQYF. The V call is TRBV2, the J call TRBJ2-3; D perhaps matches TRBD2 (7 bases). Germline V gene sequence: CDR1 SNHLY, CDR2 FYNNEI. V lost 9 bases, J lost 2 bases, and 12 bases lay in between. The CDR3 totals 13 residues.

This clone was seen more than once but under ten times. The chain combines TRBV2 with TRBJ1-1, with a weak D call TRBD1 (5 bases). Trimming shortened V by 2 bases and J by 11 bases, and 15 bases separated the two germline ends. The CDR3 runs 13 residues. Germline V CDR1 and CDR2: SNHLY, FYNNEI. Written as DNA, the CDR3 is TGTGCCAGCAGTGAACGGTGGGGGGAAGTGGCTTTCTTT. The encoded protein is CASSERWGEVAFF. The full variable domain, in which reference TRBV2 and TRBJ1-1 provide the parts outside the CDR3, is EPEVTQTPSHQVTQMGQEVILRCVPISNHLYFYWYRQILGQKVEFLVSFYNNEISEKSEIFDDQFSVERPDGSNFTLKIRSTKLEDSAMYFCASSERWGEVAFFGQGTRLTVV.

This clone was counted at least ten times. The rearrangement uses TRBV6-6 and TRBJ2-1; D not resolved. The CDR3 loop spans 14 amino acids. V was clipped by 0 bases and J by 5 bases, with 8 bases between them. CDR1 and CDR2 from the germline V gene are MNHNY and SVGAGI (reference sequence). CDR3 nucleotide sequence: TGTGCCAGCAGTTACTCTCGACTGGACAATGAGCAGTTCTTC. As protein: CASSYSRLDNEQFF.

CDR3 amino acids: CASSYSREFYEQYF. DNA for the CDR3: TGTGCCAGCAGTTACTCCCGGGAATTTTACGAGCAGTACTTC. The chain couples TRBV6-5 to TRBJ2-5, with D tentatively TRBD2 (5 bases). The last part of the DNA fits TRBJ2-7 better; the J call may be wrong. The CDR3 totals 14 residues. Germline V gives CDR1 MNHEY, CDR2 SVGAGI.

To note about this clone: A much larger clone lies one base from this, so it may be a read error. The CDR3 ends on some other residue instead of the conserved phenylalanine or tryptophan, so this is likely a read error. The chain couples TRBV10-3 to TRBJ1-1, with D possibly matching TRBD1 (6 bases). The ends were cut back, 6 bases at V and 5 bases at J, with 19 bases in the middle. CDR1 is ENHRY and CDR2 is SYGVKD in the germline V gene. The CDR3 loop spans 15 amino acids. The CDR3 DNA reads TGTGCCATCAGACGCGGTGGGCAGGGGAATACTGAAGCTTTCTCT. This encodes CAIRRGGQGNTEAFS.

V usage is TRBV4-2 and J usage is TRBJ1-1; maybe TRBD1 (6 bases). The CDR3 consists of 15 residues. V lost 3 bases and J 0 bases, leaving 11 bases between the germline ends. Germline V lookup: CDR1 LGHNA, CDR2 YNFKEQ. CDR3 coding DNA: TGTGCCAGCAGCCAGCACAGGGACATGAACACTGAAGCTTTCTTT. Translation: CASSQHRDMNTEAFF.

In DNA, the CDR3 is TGTGCCAGCAGTTTATCAGGGAGGGCAGATGAAAAACTGTTTTTT. It codes for CASSLSGRADEKLFF. V gene TRBV27 combines with J gene TRBJ1-4; D is uncertain. Per germline, CDR1 MNHEY and CDR2 SMNVEV (reference sequence). This CDR3 has 15 residues. V gave up 0 bases and J gave up 6 bases, with 11 bases separating them.